The rows below give T cell receptor beta chains drawn from one sample of a study of T cell changes during pregnancy in multiple sclerosis. TCRdb keeps only in-frame clones here, not all; method: immunoSEQ multiplex PCR. This table has around 56,000 clones, about 94% appearing once. Sample: CD8+ T cells from peripheral blood mononuclear cells, taken after pregnancy. The receptors were gathered from a female donor with multiple sclerosis, enrolled in a pregnancy study. CDR3s include the opening cysteine and the closing phenylalanine or tryptophan. The order of the fields is J gene, D gene, V gene, CDR3 protein, CDR3 DNA. A D gene is named only where the DNA matches it firmly.

>TRBJ2-1|-|TRBV5-6
CASSFLWGAYNEQFF
TGTGCCAGCAGCTTTTTATGGGGCGCTTACAATGAGCAGTTCTTC
>TRBJ2-1|TRBD2|TRBV12-5
CASGLGTRVLNEQFF
TGTGCTAGTGGTTTAGGGACTAGGGTTCTCAATGAGCAGTTCTTC
>TRBJ2-7|-|TRBV4-1
CASSPRRDAAGWQYF
TGCGCCAGCAGCCCTCGTCGGGACGCAGCGGGCTGGCAGTACTTC
>TRBJ2-3|-|TRBV13
CASSLKGLPSTDTQYF
TGTGCCAGCAGCTTAAAAGGACTCCCAAGCACAGATACGCAGTATTTT
>TRBJ2-3|-|TRBV9
CASNPSTSTDTQYF
TGTGCCAGCAACCCTAGCACTAGCACAGATACGCAGTATTTT
>TRBJ2-1|-|TRBV27
CASSYSQQPYNEQFF
TGTGCCAGCAGTTACAGTCAACAACCCTACAATGAGCAGTTCTTC
>TRBJ2-7|TRBD1|TRBV27
CASSFGTGIYEQYF
TGTGCCAGCAGTTTTGGGACAGGTATCTACGAGCAGTACTTC
>TRBJ2-7|TRBD1|TRBV28
CASTPDRDRYEQYF
TGTGCCAGCACCCCCGACCGGGACAGATACGAGCAGTACTTC
>TRBJ1-2|TRBD1|TRBV7-9
CASSPGTGGATGYTF
TGTGCCAGCAGCCCCGGGACAGGGGGCGCGACTGGCTACACCTTC
>TRBJ1-2|-|TRBV30
CAQNLGVDGYGYTF
TGTGCCCAAAACCTAGGGGTTGATGGCTATGGCTACACCTTC
>TRBJ1-1|-|TRBV7-9
CASSPQGSAYTEAFF
TGTGCCAGCAGCCCCCAGGGATCCGCATACACTGAAGCTTTCTTT
>TRBJ2-1|TRBD1|TRBV5-1
CASIEGTVYNEQFF
TGCGCCAGCATCGAGGGGACAGTTTACAATGAGCAGTTCTTC
>TRBJ2-2|TRBD2|TRBV2
CASSSGMVTGELFF
TGTGCCAGCAGCAGCGGGATGGTCACCGGGGAGCTGTTTTTT
>TRBJ2-3|TRBD2|TRBV5-6
CASSLWVGTSVTDTQYF
TGTGCCAGCAGCTTGTGGGTCGGGACTAGCGTCACAGATACGCAGTATTTT
>TRBJ2-2|TRBD1|TRBV7-3
CASSLRGGQAGELFF
TGTGCCAGCAGCTTAAGAGGGGGCCAGGCCGGGGAGCTGTTTTTT
>TRBJ2-2|TRBD2|TRBV15
CATRRLTSGQDTGELFF
TGTGCCACGAGGAGGCTTACTAGCGGGCAGGACACCGGGGAGCTGTTTTTT
>TRBJ1-1|-|TRBV27
CASSLGGGSTEAFF
TGTGCCAGCAGTTTAGGGGGCGGGAGCACTGAAGCTTTCTTT
>TRBJ2-1|-|TRBV5-1
CASSLAAGPPHNEQFF
TGCGCCAGCAGCTTGGCGGCGGGCCCCCCACACAATGAGCAGTTCTTC
>TRBJ2-7|TRBD2|TRBV4-3
CASSSVLPGGASEQYF
TGCGCCAGCAGCTCCGTTTTGCCGGGAGGGGCCTCTGAGCAGTACTTC
>TRBJ2-1|TRBD2|TRBV13
CASSLLSSGSSYNEQFF
TGTGCCAGCAGCTTATTGTCTAGCGGGAGCTCCTACAATGAGCAGTTCTTC
>TRBJ1-4|TRBD1|TRBV27
CASSPGTGYEKLFF
TGTGCCAGCAGCCCCGGGACAGGATATGAAAAACTGTTTTTT
>TRBJ2-7|TRBD2|TRBV29-1
CSVTPGLAGYEQYF
TGCAGCGTTACCCCGGGACTAGCGGGTTACGAGCAGTACTTC
>TRBJ2-3|TRBD2|TRBV5-5
CASSSLAGTYPSTDTQYF
TGTGCCAGCAGCTCTCTAGCGGGAACTTACCCGAGCACAGATACGCAGTATTTT
>TRBJ1-4|-|TRBV7-6
CASSFIHATNEKLFF
TGTGCCAGCAGCTTCATTCATGCAACTAATGAAAAACTGTTTTTT
>TRBJ2-7|TRBD2|TRBV4-1
CASSQLAGTPYEQYF
TGCGCCAGCAGCCAACTAGCGGGGACACCCTACGAGCAGTACTTC
>TRBJ2-7|-|TRBV27
CASSLGRGYEQYF
TGTGCCAGCAGTTTGGGCCGGGGCTACGAGCAGTACTTC
>TRBJ2-7|-|TRBV7-3
CASSSGELSSYEQYF
TGTGCCAGCAGCTCCGGAGAGTTAAGCTCCTACGAGCAGTACTTC
>TRBJ2-3|-|TRBV28
CASRMTRGVGDTQYF
TGTGCCAGCAGGATGACTAGAGGTGTTGGAGATACGCAGTATTTT